By share of the sample, the clone carrying this TCR beta chain is medium-sized (0.01 to 0.1%). The antigen remains unidentified. The CDR3 spans 14 residues. Germline CDR1 is GTSNPN and CDR2 is SVGIG (reference sequence). The V segment lost 1 base and the J segment 7 bases; nucleotides outside the gene matches: 6. The data stem from a study of liver allograft versus peripheral blood T cells. Turning to the study itself: The study compared liver allograft T cell receptor repertoires against peripheral blood repertoires of liver transplant recipients.

Study-level results: Inside liver allografts, T cell receptor repertoires reportedly diverged from the repertoires found in peripheral blood.

TCRdb redid the calling of the reads with MiXCR, one entry per CDR3 protein. The sample carries some 8,500 distinct CDR3 sequences, about 15% recorded once. The chain couples TRBV30 to TRBJ2-1, with 8 nucleotides matching TRBD1. The TCR was taken from a human patient who had a liver transplant. Part of the T cells may come from the graft donor. This CDR3 is CAWSDGTGGNEQFF. CDR3 nucleotide sequence: TGTGCCTGGAGTGATGGGACAGGCGGTAATGAGCAGTTCTTC.